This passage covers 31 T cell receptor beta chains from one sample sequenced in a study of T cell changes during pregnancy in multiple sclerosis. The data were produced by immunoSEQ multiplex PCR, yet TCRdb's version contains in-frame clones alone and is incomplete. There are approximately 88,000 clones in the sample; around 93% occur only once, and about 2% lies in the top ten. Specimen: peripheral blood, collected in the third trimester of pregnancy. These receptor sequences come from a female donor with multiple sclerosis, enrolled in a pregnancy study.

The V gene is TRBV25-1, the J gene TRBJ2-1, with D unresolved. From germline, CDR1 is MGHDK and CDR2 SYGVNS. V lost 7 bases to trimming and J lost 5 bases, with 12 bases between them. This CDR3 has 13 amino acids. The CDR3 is CASIRRLDNEQFF. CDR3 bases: TGTGCCAGCATAAGGCGGCTTGACAATGAGCAGTTCTTC. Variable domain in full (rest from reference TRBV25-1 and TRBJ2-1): EADIYQTPRYLVIGTGKKITLECSQTMGHDKMYWYQQDPGMELHLIHYSYGVNSTEKGDLSSESTVSRIRTEHFPLTLESARPSHTSQYLCASIRRLDNEQFFGPGTRLTVL.

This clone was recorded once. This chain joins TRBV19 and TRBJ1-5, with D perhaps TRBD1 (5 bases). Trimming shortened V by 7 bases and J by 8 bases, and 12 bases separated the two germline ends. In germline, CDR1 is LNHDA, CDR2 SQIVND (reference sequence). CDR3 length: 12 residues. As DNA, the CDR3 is TGTGCCAGTACTCAGGGCGATAAGCCCCAGCATTTT. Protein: CASTQGDKPQHF.

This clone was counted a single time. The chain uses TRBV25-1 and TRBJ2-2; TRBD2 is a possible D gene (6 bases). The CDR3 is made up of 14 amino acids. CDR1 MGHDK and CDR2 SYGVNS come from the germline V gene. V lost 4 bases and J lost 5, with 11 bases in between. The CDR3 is CASSGFSGTGELFF. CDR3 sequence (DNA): TGTGCCAGCAGTGGGTTTAGCGGAACCGGGGAGCTGTTTTTT.

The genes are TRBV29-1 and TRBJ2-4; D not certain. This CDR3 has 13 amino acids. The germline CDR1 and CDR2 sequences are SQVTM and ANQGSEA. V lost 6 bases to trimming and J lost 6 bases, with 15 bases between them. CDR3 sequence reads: CSVPAGLGNIQYF. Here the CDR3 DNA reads TGCAGCGTCCCTGCCGGGTTGGGAAACATTCAGTACTTC.

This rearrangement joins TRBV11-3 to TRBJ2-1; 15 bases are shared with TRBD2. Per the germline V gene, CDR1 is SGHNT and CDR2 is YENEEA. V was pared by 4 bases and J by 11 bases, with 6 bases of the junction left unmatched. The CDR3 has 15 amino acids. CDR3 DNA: TGTGCCAGCAGCTCAGGACTAGCGGGAGGGCCGCAGCAGTTCTTC. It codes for CASSSGLAGGPQQFF.

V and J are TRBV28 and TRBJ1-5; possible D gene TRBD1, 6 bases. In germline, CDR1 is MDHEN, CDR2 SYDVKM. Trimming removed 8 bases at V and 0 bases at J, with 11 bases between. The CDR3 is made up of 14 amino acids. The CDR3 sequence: CASGTPYSNQPQHF. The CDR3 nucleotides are TGTGCCAGCGGGACACCATATAGCAATCAGCCCCAGCATTTT.

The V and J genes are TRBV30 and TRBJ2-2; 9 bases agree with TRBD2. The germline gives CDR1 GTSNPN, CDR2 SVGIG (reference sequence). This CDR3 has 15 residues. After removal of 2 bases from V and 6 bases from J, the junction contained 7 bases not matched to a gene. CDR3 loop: CAWSPLAGWAGELFF. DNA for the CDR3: TGTGCCTGGAGTCCTCTAGCGGGATGGGCCGGGGAGCTGTTTTTT. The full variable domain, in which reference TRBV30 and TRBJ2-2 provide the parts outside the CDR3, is SQTIHQWPATLVQPVGSPLSLECTVEGTSNPNLYWYRQAAGRGLQLLFYSVGIGQISSEVPQNLSASRPQDRQFILSSKKLLLSDSGFYLCAWSPLAGWAGELFFGEGSRLTVL.

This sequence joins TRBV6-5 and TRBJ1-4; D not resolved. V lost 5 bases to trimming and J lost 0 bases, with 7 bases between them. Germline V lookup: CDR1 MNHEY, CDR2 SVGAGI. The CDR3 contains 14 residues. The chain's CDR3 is CASSHGATNEKLFF. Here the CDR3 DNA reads TGTGCCAGCAGTCACGGTGCAACTAATGAAAAACTGTTTTTT.

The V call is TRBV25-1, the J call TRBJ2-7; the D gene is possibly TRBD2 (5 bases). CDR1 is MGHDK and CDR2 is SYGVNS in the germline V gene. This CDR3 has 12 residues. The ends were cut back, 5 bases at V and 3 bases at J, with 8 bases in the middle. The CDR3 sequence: CASSPRDYEQYF. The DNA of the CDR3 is TGTGCCAGCAGTCCACGGGACTACGAGCAGTACTTC.

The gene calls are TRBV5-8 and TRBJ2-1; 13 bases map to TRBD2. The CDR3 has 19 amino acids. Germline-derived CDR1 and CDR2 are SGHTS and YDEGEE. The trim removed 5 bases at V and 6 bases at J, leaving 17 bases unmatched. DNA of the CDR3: TGTGCCAGCAGATTCGGACTAGCGGGAGAACAGATTGGTGGCAATGAGCAGTTCTTC. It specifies CASRFGLAGEQIGGNEQFF. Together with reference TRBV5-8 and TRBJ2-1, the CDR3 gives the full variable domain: EAGVTQSPTHLIKTRGQQATLRCSPISGHTSVYWYQQALGLGLQFLLWYDEGEERNRGNFPPRFSGRQFPNYSSELNVNALELEDSALYLCASRFGLAGEQIGGNEQFFGPGTRLTVL.

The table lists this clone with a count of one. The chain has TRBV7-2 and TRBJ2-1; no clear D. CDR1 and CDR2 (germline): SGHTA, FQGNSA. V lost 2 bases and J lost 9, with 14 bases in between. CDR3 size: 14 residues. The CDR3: CASSLLSPGREQFF. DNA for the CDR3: TGTGCCAGCAGCTTATTGTCCCCTGGGCGTGAGCAGTTCTTC.

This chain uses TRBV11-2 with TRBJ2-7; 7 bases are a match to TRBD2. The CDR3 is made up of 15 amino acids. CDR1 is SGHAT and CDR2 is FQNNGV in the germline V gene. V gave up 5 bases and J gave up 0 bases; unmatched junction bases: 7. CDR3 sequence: CASSRGAGSSYEQYF. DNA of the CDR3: TGTGCCAGCAGCCGGGGAGCGGGGAGCTCCTACGAGCAGTACTTC.

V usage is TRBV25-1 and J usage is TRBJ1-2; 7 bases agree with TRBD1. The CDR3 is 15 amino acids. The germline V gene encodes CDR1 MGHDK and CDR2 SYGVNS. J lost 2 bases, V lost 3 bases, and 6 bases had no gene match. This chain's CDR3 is CASSDRAGGNYGYTF. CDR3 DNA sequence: TGTGCCAGCAGTGACAGGGCAGGGGGAAACTATGGCTACACCTTC.

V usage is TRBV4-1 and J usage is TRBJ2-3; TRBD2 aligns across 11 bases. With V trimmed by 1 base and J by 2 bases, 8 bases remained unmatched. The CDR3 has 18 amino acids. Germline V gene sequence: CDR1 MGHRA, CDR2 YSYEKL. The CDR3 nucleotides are TGCGCCAGCAGCCAAGGGCGGCTAGCGGGAGGTTACACAGATACGCAGTATTTT. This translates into CASSQGRLAGGYTDTQYF.

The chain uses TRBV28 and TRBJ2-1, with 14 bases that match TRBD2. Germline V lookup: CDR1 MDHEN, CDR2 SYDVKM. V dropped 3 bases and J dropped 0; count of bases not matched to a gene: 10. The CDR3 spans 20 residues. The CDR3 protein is CASSFFPGLAGEFSYNEQFF. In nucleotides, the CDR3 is TGTGCCAGCAGTTTCTTTCCGGGACTAGCGGGAGAGTTCTCCTACAATGAGCAGTTCTTC.

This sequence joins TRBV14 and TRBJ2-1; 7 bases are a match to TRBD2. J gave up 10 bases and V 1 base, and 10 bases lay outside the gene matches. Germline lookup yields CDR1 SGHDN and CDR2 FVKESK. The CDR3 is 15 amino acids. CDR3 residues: CASSQGTRGVLEQFF. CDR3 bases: TGTGCCAGCAGCCAAGGGACTAGGGGTGTCCTCGAGCAGTTCTTC. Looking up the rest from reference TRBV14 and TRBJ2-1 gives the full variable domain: EAGVTQFPSHSVIEKGQTVTLRCDPISGHDNLYWYRRVMGKEIKFLLHFVKESKQDESGMPNNRFLAERTGGTYSTLKVQPAELEDSGVYFCASSQGTRGVLEQFFGPGTRLTVL.

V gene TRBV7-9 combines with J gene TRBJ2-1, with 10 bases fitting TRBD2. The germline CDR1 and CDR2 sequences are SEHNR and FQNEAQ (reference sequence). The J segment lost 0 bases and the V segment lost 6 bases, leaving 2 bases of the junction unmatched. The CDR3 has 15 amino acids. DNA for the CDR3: TGTGCCAGCAGTCGACTAGCGGGCTCCTACAATGAGCAGTTCTTC. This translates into CASSRLAGSYNEQFF.

CDR3 bases: TGTGCCATCAGTGGCAAGACAGGACAGCCTCTGAGAGCTTTCTTT. Its protein product is CAISGKTGQPLRAFF. The chain recombines TRBV10-3 with TRBJ1-1, with D perhaps TRBD1 (6 bases). From germline, CDR1 is ENHRY and CDR2 SYGVKD. CDR3 length equals 15 residues. V was trimmed by 4 bases and J by 10 bases, leaving 22 bases between them.

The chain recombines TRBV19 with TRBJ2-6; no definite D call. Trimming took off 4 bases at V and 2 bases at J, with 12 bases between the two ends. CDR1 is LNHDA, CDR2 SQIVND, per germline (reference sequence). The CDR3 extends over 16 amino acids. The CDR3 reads CASSTLGLTGANVLTF. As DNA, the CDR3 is TGTGCCAGTAGTACCTTGGGCTTAACTGGGGCCAACGTCCTGACTTTC. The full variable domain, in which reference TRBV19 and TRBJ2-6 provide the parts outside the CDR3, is DGGITQSPKYLFRKEGQNVTLSCEQNLNHDAMYWYRQDPGQGLRLIYYSQIVNDFQKGDIAEGYSVSREKKESFPLTVTSAQKNPTAFYLCASSTLGLTGANVLTFGAGSRLTVL.

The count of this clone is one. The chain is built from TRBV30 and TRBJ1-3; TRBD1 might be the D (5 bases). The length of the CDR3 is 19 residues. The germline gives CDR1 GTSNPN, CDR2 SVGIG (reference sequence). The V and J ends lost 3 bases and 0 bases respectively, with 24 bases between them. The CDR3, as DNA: TGTGCCTGGAGCGGGGCGGGGTTTGATTTAGACCCCTCTGGAAACACCATATATTTT. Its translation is CAWSGAGFDLDPSGNTIYF.

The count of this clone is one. The CDR3 DNA sequence: TGTGCCAGCAGCTTAACAGAATACTACAGGGATACGCAGTATTTT. It translates to CASSLTEYYRDTQYF. The V gene is TRBV5-8, the J gene TRBJ2-3; possible D gene TRBD1, 5 bases. Trimming left V 2 bases short and J 6 bases short, with 16 bases between. The length of the CDR3 is 15 residues. Germline CDR1 is SGHTS and CDR2 is YDEGEE.

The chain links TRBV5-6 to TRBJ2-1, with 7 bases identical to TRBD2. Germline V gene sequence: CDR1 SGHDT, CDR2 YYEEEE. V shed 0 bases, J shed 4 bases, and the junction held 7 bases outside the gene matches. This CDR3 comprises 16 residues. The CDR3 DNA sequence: TGTGCCAGCAGCTTGGCCGGTCTAGCGGAATACAATGAGCAGTTCTTC. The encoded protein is CASSLAGLAEYNEQFF.

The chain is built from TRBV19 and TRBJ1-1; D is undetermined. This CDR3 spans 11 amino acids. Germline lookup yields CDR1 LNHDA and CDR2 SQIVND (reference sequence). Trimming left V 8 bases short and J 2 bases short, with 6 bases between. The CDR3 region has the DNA TGTGCCAGTTCCCAAAACACTGAAGCTTTCTTT. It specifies CASSQNTEAFF.

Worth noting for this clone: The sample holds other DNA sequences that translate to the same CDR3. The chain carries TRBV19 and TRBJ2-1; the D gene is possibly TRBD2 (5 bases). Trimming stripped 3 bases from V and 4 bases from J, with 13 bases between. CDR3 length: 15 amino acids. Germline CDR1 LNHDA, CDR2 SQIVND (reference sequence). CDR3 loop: CASSISGSSYNEQFF. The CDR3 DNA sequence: TGTGCCAGTAGTATCTCGGGGAGCTCGTACAATGAGCAGTTCTTC.

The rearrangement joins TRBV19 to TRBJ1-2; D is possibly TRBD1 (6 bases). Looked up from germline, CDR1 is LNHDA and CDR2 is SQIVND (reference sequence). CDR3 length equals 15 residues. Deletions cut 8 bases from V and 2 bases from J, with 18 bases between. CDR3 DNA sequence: TGTGCCAGTGGTACTGGGGGCGGTAGAAACTATGGCTACACCTTC. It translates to CASGTGGGRNYGYTF.

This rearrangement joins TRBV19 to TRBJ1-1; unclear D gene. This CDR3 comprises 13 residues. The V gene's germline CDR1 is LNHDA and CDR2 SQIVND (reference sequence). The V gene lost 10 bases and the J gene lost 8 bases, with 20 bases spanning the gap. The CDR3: CATSSGGGIEAFF. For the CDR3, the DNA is TGTGCCACTTCGTCCGGAGGAGGCATAGAAGCTTTCTTT.

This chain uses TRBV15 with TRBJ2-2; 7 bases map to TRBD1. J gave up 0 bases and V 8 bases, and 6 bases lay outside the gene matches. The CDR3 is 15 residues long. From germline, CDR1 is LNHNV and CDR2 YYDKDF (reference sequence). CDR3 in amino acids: CATDPGTANTGELFF. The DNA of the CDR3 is TGTGCCACCGACCCCGGGACAGCGAACACCGGGGAGCTGTTTTTT.

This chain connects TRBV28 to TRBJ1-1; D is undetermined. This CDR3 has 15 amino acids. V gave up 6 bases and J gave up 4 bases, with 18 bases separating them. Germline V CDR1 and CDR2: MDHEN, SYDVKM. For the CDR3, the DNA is TGTGCCAGCAGCTCGGGGTGGAGGGCGGGCACTGAAGCTTTCTTT. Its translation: CASSSGWRAGTEAFF. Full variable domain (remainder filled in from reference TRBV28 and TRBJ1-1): DVKVTQSSRYLVKRTGEKVFLECVQDMDHENMFWYRQDPGLGLRLIYFSYDVKMKEKGDIPEGYSVSREKKERFSLILESASTNQTSMYLCASSSGWRAGTEAFFGQGTRLTVV.

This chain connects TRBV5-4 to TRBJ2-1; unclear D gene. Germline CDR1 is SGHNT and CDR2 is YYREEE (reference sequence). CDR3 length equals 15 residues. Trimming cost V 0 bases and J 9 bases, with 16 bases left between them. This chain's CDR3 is CASSLASTTGSEQFF. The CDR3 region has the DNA TGTGCCAGCAGCTTGGCCAGTACTACCGGAAGTGAGCAGTTCTTC.

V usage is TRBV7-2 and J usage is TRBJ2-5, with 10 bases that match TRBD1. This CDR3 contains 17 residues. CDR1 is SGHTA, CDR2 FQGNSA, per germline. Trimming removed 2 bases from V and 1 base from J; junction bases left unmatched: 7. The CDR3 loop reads CASSLYPRTGGQETQYF. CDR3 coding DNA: TGTGCCAGCAGCTTATACCCGCGGACAGGGGGCCAAGAGACCCAGTACTTC. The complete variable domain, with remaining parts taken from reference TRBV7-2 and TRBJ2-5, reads GAGVSQSPSNKVTEKGKDVELRCDPISGHTALYWYRQSLGQGLEFLIYFQGNSAPDKSGLPSDRFSAERTGGSVSTLTIQRTQQEDSAVYLCASSLYPRTGGQETQYFGPGTRLLVL.

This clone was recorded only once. CDR3 in DNA: TGTGCCAGCAGCTTAGAGTGGTCGGGGGGGGAGCTGTTTTTT. This translates into CASSLEWSGGELFF. The chain carries TRBV7-6 and TRBJ2-2; perhaps TRBD2 as D (5 bases). Deletions cut 1 base from V and 8 bases from J, with 11 bases between. The CDR3 covers 14 residues. Germline lookup yields CDR1 SGHVS and CDR2 FNYEAQ.